Given below is one T cell receptor beta chain in context. Antigen specificity is unknown. This CDR3 contains 12 residues. Trimming cost V 3 bases and J 2 bases, with 6 bases left between them. Germline CDR1 is SGHNT and CDR2 is YYREEE (reference sequence). This sample is part of a study of cytomegalovirus exposure and HLA in healthy donors. Study outcomes and limitations: Prior analysis indicated that the majority of TCR beta V segments exhibited productivity approximately 87% or approximately 30% of the time.

With 60 Vbeta and 13 Jbeta primers, the PCR was carried out. Data came from immunoSEQ multiplex PCR; TCRdb stores just in-frame clones and leaves some out. The sample shows approximately 150,000 clones, under 90% of them seen only once. The sequence derives from a man aged 25-45 years in good health and CMV-seronegative. The chain uses TRBV5-4 and TRBJ2-7; a possible D gene is TRBD1 (5 bases). The sequencing sample was made of PBMCs. The CDR3 coding sequence is TGTGCCAGCAGCTGGGGCCCCTACGAGCAGTACTTC. Its translation is CASSWGPYEQYF. Together with reference TRBV5-4 and TRBJ2-7, the CDR3 gives the full variable domain: ETGVTQSPTHLIKTRGQQVTLRCSSQSGHNTVSWYQQALGQGPQFIFQYYREEENGRGNFPPRFSGLQFPNYSSELNVNALELDDSALYLCASSWGPYEQYFGPGTRLTVT.